Presented here are 28 T cell receptor beta chains from one specimen sequenced in a study of neoadjuvant anti-PD-1 for oral cavity cancer. Time point noted: after neoadjuvant nivolumab, at surgical resection. The data were produced by immunoSEQ multiplex PCR, yet TCRdb's version contains in-frame clones alone and is incomplete. Among about 13,000 clones listed, about 64% were seen once. Specimen: PBMCs, collected after nivolumab (anti-PD-1) treatment. Receptors were obtained from a person aged 35-79 years with oral cavity squamous cell carcinoma.

The chain couples TRBV5-1 to TRBJ2-3; TRBD1 agrees at 8 bases. This CDR3 is built from 15 residues. Germline V gene sequence: CDR1 SGHRS, CDR2 YFSETQ. V lost 3 bases and J lost 5; bases outside the gene matches: 8. CDR3 residues: CASSSTGGWQDTQYF. CDR3 sequence (DNA): TGCGCCAGCAGCTCTACAGGGGGTTGGCAAGATACGCAGTATTTT.

This chain connects TRBV9 to TRBJ2-3, with TRBD2 matching over 12 bases. CDR1 and CDR2 from the germline V gene are SGDLS and YYNGEE. The CDR3 runs 15 residues. V lost 3 bases, J lost 8 bases, and 7 bases stayed unmatched. The DNA for the CDR3 is TGTGCCAGCAGCGCGGGGACTAGCGGGTCTAGTACGCAGTATTTT. Encoded protein: CASSAGTSGSSTQYF.

This clone was seen only once. The gene calls are TRBV5-1 and TRBJ2-7; D could derive from TRBD1 or TRBD2 (5 bases each). V lost 6 bases, J lost 4 bases, and 20 bases lay in between. The CDR3 is 15 amino acids. The germline V gene encodes CDR1 SGHRS and CDR2 YFSETQ. CDR3 DNA sequence: TGCGCCAGCAACAGGATGGGGGAGAGCAAGTACGAGCAGTACTTC. Translation gives CASNRMGESKYEQYF.

This chain links TRBV15 with TRBJ2-7; D is perhaps TRBD1 (6 bases). The V gene lost 1 base and the J gene lost 0 bases, with 10 bases spanning the gap. Germline CDR1 is LNHNV and CDR2 is YYDKDF (reference sequence). The CDR3 runs to 15 residues. The CDR3 coding sequence is TGTGCCACCAGCAGAGTAGACAGGTCCTCCTACGAGCAGTACTTC. Its protein product is CATSRVDRSSYEQYF.

The table lists this clone with a few counts. The V call is TRBV5-1, the J call TRBJ1-1; 7 nucleotides match TRBD1. The CDR3 sequence is 14 residues long. Germline V gene sequence: CDR1 SGHRS, CDR2 YFSETQ. Losses at the gene ends were 4 bases for V and 6 bases for J; bases not matched to a gene: 9. CDR3: CASSVQEGAAEAFF. In nucleotides, the CDR3 is TGCGCCAGCAGCGTCCAGGAGGGGGCGGCTGAAGCTTTCTTT.

The rearrangement joins TRBV5-5 to TRBJ1-1; 8 bases line up with TRBD1. V lost 4 bases, J lost 6 bases, and 2 bases stayed unmatched. Germline V CDR1 and CDR2: SGHKS, YYEKEE (reference sequence). The CDR3 contains 12 residues. The CDR3 loop is CASSPTGAEAFF. Here the CDR3 DNA reads TGTGCCAGCAGCCCGACAGGGGCTGAAGCTTTCTTT.

This clone has more than one count but fewer than ten. V and J are TRBV19 and TRBJ2-1; D possibly matches TRBD1 or TRBD2 (5 bases each). The CDR3 loop spans 13 amino acids. Trimming left V 7 bases short and J 10 bases short, with 17 bases between. Germline V gene sequence: CDR1 LNHDA, CDR2 SQIVND (reference sequence). The CDR3 protein is CASTPRGRREQFF. Here the CDR3 DNA reads TGTGCCAGTACCCCTCGGGGACGCAGGGAGCAGTTCTTC.

The V and J genes are TRBV10-2 and TRBJ1-5; TRBD1 matches at 10 bases. Germline values: CDR1 WSHSY, CDR2 SAAADI. The V gene end was trimmed by 6 bases and the J gene end by 0 bases; junction bases not matched to a gene: 2. This CDR3 spans 15 amino acids. The CDR3 nucleotides are TGCGCCAGCAGGGGGACAGGGGTTAGCAATCAGCCCCAGCATTTT. The encoded protein is CASRGTGVSNQPQHF.

The sample holds one count of this clone. The chain combines TRBV6-6 with TRBJ2-3, with 11 bases lining up with TRBD1. V shed 5 bases, J shed 4 bases, and the junction held 8 bases outside the gene matches. Germline lookup yields CDR1 MNHNY and CDR2 SVGAGI (reference sequence). This CDR3 is built from 16 residues. The CDR3 sequence: CASSTGDRGAADTQYF. CDR3 nucleotide sequence: TGTGCCAGCAGTACAGGGGACAGGGGGGCGGCAGATACGCAGTATTTT.

The genes are TRBV7-2 and TRBJ1-5, with D uncertain. Germline-derived CDR1 and CDR2 are SGHTA and FQGNSA. This CDR3 has 12 amino acids. Trimming cost V 4 bases and J 11 bases, with 12 bases left between them. CDR3 in amino acids: CASSSSGLAQHF. DNA for the CDR3: TGTGCCAGCAGCTCCTCGGGTTTGGCCCAGCATTTT.

This chain connects TRBV11-2 to TRBJ1-5, with D possibly TRBD1 on 5 matching bases. Germline CDR1 reads SGHAT; CDR2 reads FQNNGV. There are 16 residues in the CDR3. The V end lost 4 bases, the J end lost 1 base, and 14 bases lay between the germline ends. CDR3 sequence: CASSSIEGTSNQPQHF. The CDR3 DNA reads as TGTGCCAGCAGCTCCATAGAGGGGACGAGCAATCAGCCCCAGCATTTT.

The rearrangement uses TRBV9 and TRBJ2-7; 7 bases fit TRBD2. CDR1 and CDR2 from the germline V gene are SGDLS and YYNGEE. The CDR3 runs to 14 residues. J gave up 4 bases and V 5 bases, and 9 bases lay outside the gene matches. CDR3 DNA: TGTGCCAGCAGTCCCCGGATGGGGGGGTACGAGCAGTACTTC. Its protein product is CASSPRMGGYEQYF.

As for this clone: The CDR3 does not close with the conserved phenylalanine or tryptophan, likely indicating a read error. Because the CDR3's place on the DNA is in doubt, the DNA is left out and the CDR3 is given as listed by TCRdb. The V call is TRBV5-1, the J call TRBJ1-3; the DNA was not used to check the table's D call, TRBD1. The CDR3 comprises 11 residues, both ends counted. Germline CDR1 reads SGHRS; CDR2 reads YFSETQ. The CDR3 region is CASSLALRQPL.

The rearrangement joins TRBV14 to TRBJ2-3; weak D call: TRBD2 (7 bases). V was trimmed by 5 bases and J by 3 bases, leaving 15 bases between them. Germline V lookup: CDR1 SGHDN, CDR2 FVKESK. The CDR3 runs 15 residues. The CDR3 nucleotides are TGTGCCAGCAGCGCAAAGGGGGGGAGAACAGATACGCAGTATTTT. Its protein product is CASSAKGGRTDTQYF.

This chain links TRBV14 with TRBJ2-1; D call uncertain. Looked up from germline, CDR1 is SGHDN and CDR2 is FVKESK. Trimming shortened V by 3 bases and J by 7 bases, and 10 bases separated the two germline ends. The CDR3 consists of 13 residues. The CDR3, as DNA: TGTGCCAGCAGCCATGTCTTGGGTAATGAGCAGTTCTTC. Protein sequence: CASSHVLGNEQFF.

J is TRBJ1-5 and V is TRBV5-1; tentative D call: TRBD1 (5 bases). The CDR3 has 15 residues. The V gene's germline CDR1 is SGHRS and CDR2 YFSETQ. V shed 0 bases and J shed 6 bases, with 13 bases lying between them. The CDR3 bases are TGCGCCAGCAGCTTGGAATCGGGGGAAGGTCAGCCCCAGCATTTT. This encodes CASSLESGEGQPQHF.

This clone was seen a handful of times. This chain uses TRBV15 with TRBJ2-7; D remains unclear. CDR1 is LNHNV, CDR2 YYDKDF, per germline (reference sequence). The CDR3 spans 12 residues. The V and J ends lost 5 bases and 4 bases respectively, with 9 bases between them. CDR3 amino acids: CATSSDGYEQYF. The CDR3, as DNA: TGTGCCACCAGCTCGGACGGGTACGAGCAGTACTTC.

The chain combines TRBV11-2 with TRBJ2-5, with D possibly matching TRBD1 (5 bases). The ends were cut back, 4 bases at V and 1 base at J, with 13 bases in the middle. CDR1 SGHAT and CDR2 FQNNGV come from the germline V gene. This CDR3 contains 15 residues. Here the CDR3 reads CASSSISRVQETQYF. DNA of the CDR3: TGTGCCAGCAGCTCAATCAGCAGGGTCCAAGAGACCCAGTACTTC.

This chain joins TRBV30 and TRBJ1-5; no clear D. This CDR3 has 15 residues. Germline CDR1 reads GTSNPN; CDR2 reads SVGIG (reference sequence). Trimming pared 0 bases from V and 2 bases from J, leaving 11 bases between. CDR3 bases: TGTGCCTGGAGTGTACCCCTTGGGGGCAATCAGCCCCAGCATTTT. The encoded protein is CAWSVPLGGNQPQHF.

As concerns this clone: A read error may produce the germline difference seen at one junction end. The chain combines TRBV7-9 with TRBJ2-7; D may correspond to TRBD1 or TRBD2 (6 bases each). Germline V lookup: CDR1 SEHNR, CDR2 FQNEAQ (reference sequence). The length of the CDR3 is 12 residues. The CDR3 loop is CASSWEVGAPDF. In nucleotides, the CDR3 is TGTGCCAGCAGCTGGGAGGTGGGGGCCCCGGACTTC. Variable domain in full (rest from reference TRBV7-9 and TRBJ2-7): DTGVSQNPRHKITKRGQNVTFRCDPISEHNRLYWYRQTLGQGPEFLTYFQNEAQLEKSRLLSDRFSAERPKGSFSTLEIQRTEQGDSAMYLCASSWEVGAPDFGPGTRLTVT.

This chain uses TRBV2 with TRBJ2-2, with 9 bases identical to TRBD1. The CDR3 runs to 15 residues. After removal of 5 bases from V and 7 bases from J, the junction contained 8 bases not matched to a gene. Germline CDR1 reads SNHLY; CDR2 reads FYNNEI. The CDR3 sequence is CASSTRQGGIGELFF. DNA of the CDR3: TGTGCCAGCAGTACAAGACAGGGGGGGATCGGGGAGCTGTTTTTT.

This clone has more than one count but fewer than ten. The CDR3 spells CASSLPGQGYEQYF. In DNA, the CDR3 is TGTGCCAGCAGCCTACCGGGACAGGGCTACGAGCAGTACTTC. The V call is TRBV13, the J call TRBJ2-7, with 9 bases lining up with TRBD1. V lost 5 bases to trimming and J lost 3 bases; unmatched junction nucleotides: 5. Germline V gene sequence: CDR1 PRHDT, CDR2 FYEKMQ (reference sequence). The length of the CDR3 is 14 residues.

The rearrangement joins TRBV5-1 to TRBJ2-3, with 9 bases fitting TRBD2. V shed 5 bases and J 2 bases; nucleotides not matched to a gene: 15. CDR3 length equals 18 residues. CDR1 and CDR2 from the germline V gene are SGHRS and YFSETQ. The CDR3 nucleotides are TGCGCCAGCAGGGATCGAGCGGGAGGCCCCGGGGTCACAGATACGCAGTATTTT. The encoded protein is CASRDRAGGPGVTDTQYF.

This chain uses TRBV2 with TRBJ2-7; 7 bases are a match to TRBD2. Losses at the gene ends were 4 bases for V and 6 bases for J; bases not matched to a gene: 12. The germline V gene encodes CDR1 SNHLY and CDR2 FYNNEI. CDR3 length equals 15 residues. CDR3 nucleotide sequence: TGTGCCAGCAGTGTGGGGAGGGCAGGACGGAGCGAGCAGTACTTC. Amino acids: CASSVGRAGRSEQYF.

Here the CDR3 DNA reads TGCGCCAGCAGTGAGGTCGGACAGGATGAAGCTTTCTTT. Its translation is CASSEVGQDEAFF. The chain has TRBV10-1 and TRBJ1-1; TRBD1 matches 7 bases. This CDR3 is built from 13 residues. V was clipped by 2 bases and J by 7 bases; unmatched bases: 4. The germline gives CDR1 WNHNN, CDR2 SYGVQD (reference sequence).

This clone was counted a few times. J is TRBJ1-1 and V is TRBV6-5; no clear D. V was shortened by 4 bases and J by 6 bases, with 12 bases between the two germline ends. Per the germline V gene, CDR1 is MNHEY and CDR2 is SVGAGI. The CDR3 consists of 13 residues. The CDR3 DNA reads as TGTGCCAGCAGTTGGTCGCGGGAGGCTGAAGCTTTCTTT. Translating gives CASSWSREAEAFF.

The chain employs TRBV30 and TRBJ2-2; D unresolved. This CDR3 is 11 amino acids long. The germline CDR1 and CDR2 sequences are GTSNPN and SVGIG (reference sequence). Trimming left V 3 bases short and J 6 bases short, with 5 bases between. CDR3 region: CAWSWAGELFF. The CDR3 DNA reads TGTGCCTGGAGCTGGGCCGGGGAGCTGTTTTTT.

The genes are TRBV6-1 and TRBJ1-1; D remains ambiguous. Trimming took off 8 bases at V and 4 bases at J, with 20 bases between the two ends. The CDR3 extends over 15 amino acids. Looked up from germline, CDR1 is MNHNS and CDR2 is SASEGT. The CDR3 bases are TGTGCCAGCCCTCGGGAGTCGGGGATCTCCACTGAAGCTTTCTTT. Amino acid sequence: CASPRESGISTEAFF.